This record looks at one T cell receptor beta chain sequence and its context. What it recognizes is unknown. This CDR3 is built from 16 residues. Germline V gene lookup returns CDR1 SGHNT and CDR2 YYREEE (reference sequence). With 0 bases clipped from V and 7 bases from J, the junction kept 11 bases outside the gene matches. The data were obtained in a study of radiotherapy plus CTLA-4 blockade in lung cancer. Sequencing used immunoSEQ multiplex PCR; TCRdb keeps in-frame clones, though not all of them. The sample includes over 85,000 clones, 65% to 80% of them seen just once. Regarding the study as a whole: The authors reported that early blood T cell clone dynamics, with interferon-beta, best predicted response. Subsequent to radiotherapy plus ipilimumab, tumor-derived TCR clones underwent expansion in blood.

Sequenced here: peripheral blood, sampled from a patient treated with radiotherapy plus ipilimumab. The TCR sequence derives from a human donor with non-small cell lung cancer who had a partial response to radiotherapy plus ipilimumab. Some clones in this sample may be carry-over from other donors' samples. The genes are TRBV5-4 and TRBJ2-3, with 7 bases identical to TRBD2. Here the CDR3 DNA reads TGTGCCAGCAGCTTGGGTGAGCGGGGTTCAATTAATACGCAGTATTTT. Translated: CASSLGERGSINTQYF.